The 20 T cell receptor beta chains in this list originate from one sample, sequenced in a study of cytomegalovirus exposure and HLA in healthy donors. With 60 Vbeta and 13 Jbeta primers, the PCR was carried out. The table came from immunoSEQ multiplex PCR; TCRdb's copy has only in-frame clones and leaves some out. Among under 150,000 clones, 67% were seen once, and the ten largest hold 7.5% to 9%. Sample: PBMCs. These receptors were obtained from a man between 18 and 35 years old in good health and CMV-seropositive.

The rearrangement uses TRBV13 and TRBJ1-1; tentatively, D is TRBD1 (6 bases). Germline V gives CDR1 PRHDT, CDR2 FYEKMQ (reference sequence). V lost 3 bases to trimming and J lost 4 bases, with 15 bases between them. The CDR3 has 15 amino acids. The DNA for the CDR3 is TGTGCCAGCAGCTTTGGGGTAACAGGGACCACTGAAGCTTTCTTT. This codes for CASSFGVTGTTEAFF. The full variable domain, in which reference TRBV13 and TRBJ1-1 provide the parts outside the CDR3, is AAGVIQSPRHLIKEKRETATLKCYPIPRHDTVYWYQQGPGQDPQFLISFYEKMQSDKGSIPDRFSAQQFSDYHSELNMSSLELGDSALYFCASSFGVTGTTEAFFGQGTRLTVV.

The rearrangement uses TRBV7-9 and TRBJ1-6; no definite D call. This CDR3 is 12 amino acids long. Germline CDR1 reads SEHNR; CDR2 reads FQNEAQ (reference sequence). Trimming took off 5 bases at V and 8 bases at J, with 7 bases between the two ends. For the CDR3, the DNA is TGTGCCAGCAGCGCCGGGGATTCACCCCTCCACTTT. Amino acid sequence: CASSAGDSPLHF.

The rearrangement joins TRBV7-2 to TRBJ2-1; 13 nucleotides line up with TRBD2. CDR1 is SGHTA, CDR2 FQGNSA, per germline. Trimming took 3 bases from V and 7 from J; bases not matched to a gene: 3. This CDR3 comprises 15 residues. The CDR3 spells CASSFRLAGGNEQFF. In DNA, the CDR3 is TGTGCCAGCAGCTTTCGACTAGCGGGGGGTAATGAGCAGTTCTTC.

The chain is built from TRBV6-1 and TRBJ1-5; D gene ambiguous. Looked up from germline, CDR1 is MNHNS and CDR2 is SASEGT. The V end was cut by 3 bases, the J end by 4 bases, with 7 bases between. The CDR3 is 13 amino acids. The CDR3 sequence: CASSEAENQPQHF. Here the CDR3 DNA reads TGTGCCAGCAGTGAGGCAGAAAATCAGCCCCAGCATTTT.

This rearrangement joins TRBV6-5 to TRBJ1-1; 9 nucleotides agree with TRBD1. Trimming took 2 bases from V and 4 from J; bases not matched to a gene: 8. This CDR3 comprises 16 residues. Germline lookup yields CDR1 MNHEY and CDR2 SVGAGI. CDR3 region: CASSYAHRGLGTEAFF. CDR3 in DNA: TGTGCCAGCAGTTACGCTCACAGGGGGCTCGGCACTGAAGCTTTCTTT.

V is TRBV27 and J is TRBJ1-6; D not certain. The ends were cut back, 1 base at V and 9 bases at J, with 16 bases in the middle. There are 16 residues in the CDR3. Germline V CDR1 and CDR2: MNHEY, SMNVEV (reference sequence). The CDR3 sequence: CASSLLTRRLGSPLHF. The CDR3 DNA sequence: TGTGCCAGCAGTTTATTGACTCGGAGACTTGGTTCACCCCTCCACTTT.

The chain links TRBV10-3 to TRBJ2-2; 8 bases are a match to TRBD2. The CDR3 sequence is 13 residues long. V lost 6 bases, J lost 7 bases, and 4 bases stayed unmatched. Germline lookup yields CDR1 ENHRY and CDR2 SYGVKD. The CDR3 region has the DNA TGTGCCATCAGCGCAGGGACTAGCGGGGAGCTGTTTTTT. Translating gives CAISAGTSGELFF.

The chain uses TRBV12-1 and TRBJ2-6; TRBD2, the table's D call, was not compared with the DNA. TRBV12-1 is described as a pseudogene. CDR3 length: 21 amino acids. CDR3 amino acids: CASTKMGGLAGDKSGANVLTF. The CDR3 nucleotides read TGTGCCAGCACTAAAATGGGTGGGCTAGCGGGGGATAAATCTGGGGCCAACGTCCTGACTTTC.

The rearrangement links TRBV11-2 to TRBJ2-6; possibly TRBD1 for D (6 bases). The CDR3 is 15 amino acids. V shed 5 bases and J shed 4 bases, with 12 bases lying between them. Germline values: CDR1 SGHAT, CDR2 FQNNGV. In DNA, the CDR3 is TGTGCCAGCAGCCTGACAGGCCCCGGGGCCAACGTCCTGACTTTC. Its protein product is CASSLTGPGANVLTF.

The count of this clone is one. V and J are TRBV5-1 and TRBJ1-1; possible D gene TRBD1, 6 bases. CDR1 and CDR2 (germline): SGHRS, YFSETQ. Trimming removed 0 bases from V and 1 base from J, with 13 bases in between. The CDR3 totals 16 residues. The CDR3 protein is CASSLVTGIRNTEAFF. The CDR3 nucleotides read TGCGCCAGCAGCTTGGTAACAGGGATCCGGAACACTGAAGCTTTCTTT.

In DNA form, the CDR3 reads TGTGCCAGCAGTAAGGACAGATTTCAAGAGACCCAGTACTTC. Its translation is CASSKDRFQETQYF. V usage is TRBV6-5 and J usage is TRBJ2-5; D may be TRBD1 (6 bases). The CDR3 is made up of 14 amino acids. The germline V gene encodes CDR1 MNHEY and CDR2 SVGAGI. V lost 5 bases and J lost 2, with 12 bases in between.

This rearrangement joins TRBV7-2 to TRBJ2-3, with TRBD1 identical over 8 bases. The CDR3 extends over 16 amino acids. V lost 1 base, J lost 2 bases, and 5 bases stayed unmatched. Per germline, CDR1 SGHTA and CDR2 FQGNSA. CDR3 protein: CASSLGAGGFTDTQYF. The CDR3 region has the DNA TGTGCCAGCAGCTTAGGGGCAGGGGGCTTCACAGATACGCAGTATTTT.

The chain combines TRBV10-2 with TRBJ2-3, with D uncertain. CDR3 size: 15 residues. Germline V gene lookup returns CDR1 WSHSY and CDR2 SAAADI. V was shortened by 3 bases and J by 5 bases, with 15 bases between the two germline ends. Written as DNA, the CDR3 is TGCGCCAGCAGTGATTTAACCGGTCGTCAAGATACGCAGTATTTT. As protein: CASSDLTGRQDTQYF.

The rearrangement joins TRBV1 to TRBJ2-1; the table gives TRBD2 as D, unverified against the DNA. TRBV1 is marked as a pseudogene. This CDR3 contains 17 residues. The CDR3 reads CTSRWGLAGPLHNEQFF. The CDR3, as DNA: TGCACCAGCAGATGGGGGCTAGCGGGCCCGCTCCACAATGAGCAGTTCTTC.

The rearrangement uses TRBV27 and TRBJ1-2; the match to TRBD1 covers 8 bases. Germline V lookup: CDR1 MNHEY, CDR2 SMNVEV (reference sequence). CDR3 length: 15 residues. After removal of 10 bases from V and 2 bases from J, the junction contained 12 bases not matched to a gene. The CDR3 bases are TGTGCCACATTAAATTCCGGGACAGGAAACTATGGCTACACCTTC. Translation gives CATLNSGTGNYGYTF.

This rearrangement joins TRBV5-1 to TRBJ1-1, with a weak D call TRBD1 (5 bases). Trimming left V 0 bases short and J 8 bases short, with 5 bases between. The CDR3 contains 11 residues. The germline V gene has CDR1 SGHRS and CDR2 YFSETQ. CDR3 residues: CASSLGGEAFF. The CDR3 DNA reads as TGCGCCAGCAGCTTGGGGGGCGAAGCTTTCTTT.

This chain links TRBV18 with TRBJ2-2, with 9 bases identical to TRBD1. V lost 5 bases and J lost 3; bases outside the gene matches: 4. The CDR3 is made up of 15 amino acids. Germline loops: CDR1 KGHSH, CDR2 LQKENI. CDR3 residues: CASSTGTGHTGELFF. Written as DNA, the CDR3 is TGTGCCAGCTCAACCGGGACAGGGCACACCGGGGAGCTGTTTTTT.

The chain recombines TRBV10-2 with TRBJ2-1, with D perhaps matching TRBD2 (6 bases). Trimming removed 7 bases from V and 1 base from J, with 11 bases in between. The CDR3 length is 14 residues. Germline V gene lookup returns CDR1 WSHSY and CDR2 SAAADI. The CDR3 bases are TGCGCCAGCAACGATCGGGGGTCCTACAATGAGCAGTTCTTC. This translates into CASNDRGSYNEQFF.

The rearrangement uses TRBV5-6 and TRBJ1-1; D perhaps matches TRBD1 (6 bases). Germline CDR1 is SGHDT and CDR2 is YYEEEE. The V gene lost 4 bases and the J gene lost 2 bases, with 18 bases spanning the gap. This CDR3 is 16 amino acids long. The DNA of the CDR3 is TGTGCCAGCAGCCCCCCTCGCGCAGGGGAAAACACTGAAGCTTTCTTT. Protein: CASSPPRAGENTEAFF.

The chain joins TRBV29-1 to TRBJ2-3; 7 bases map to TRBD2. The CDR3 sequence is 15 residues long. Germline CDR1 reads SQVTM; CDR2 reads ANQGSEA. Trimming cost V 5 bases and J 4 bases; bases outside gene matches: 12. The CDR3 region has the DNA TGCAGCGTTCTCCCCTGGGGGGGGATGGCAGATACGCAGTATTTT. Amino acid sequence: CSVLPWGGMADTQYF.